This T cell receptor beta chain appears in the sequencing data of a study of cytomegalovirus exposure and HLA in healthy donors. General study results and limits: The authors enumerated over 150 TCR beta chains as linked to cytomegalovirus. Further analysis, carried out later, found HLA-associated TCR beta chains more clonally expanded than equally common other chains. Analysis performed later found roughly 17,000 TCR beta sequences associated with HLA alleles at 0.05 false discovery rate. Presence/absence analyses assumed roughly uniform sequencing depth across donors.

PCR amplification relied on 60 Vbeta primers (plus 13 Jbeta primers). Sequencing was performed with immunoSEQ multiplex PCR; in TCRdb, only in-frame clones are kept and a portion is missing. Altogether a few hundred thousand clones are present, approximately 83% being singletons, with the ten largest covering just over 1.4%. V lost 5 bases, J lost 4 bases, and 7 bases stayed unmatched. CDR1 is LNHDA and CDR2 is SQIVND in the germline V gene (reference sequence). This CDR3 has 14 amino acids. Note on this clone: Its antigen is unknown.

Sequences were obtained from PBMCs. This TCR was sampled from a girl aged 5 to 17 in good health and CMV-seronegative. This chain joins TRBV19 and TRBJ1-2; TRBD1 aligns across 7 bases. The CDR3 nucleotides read TGTGCCAGTAGTGACACCGGGACAGCCTATGGCTACACCTTC. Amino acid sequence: CASSDTGTAYGYTF.